This T cell receptor beta chain was sequenced during a study of T cell changes during pregnancy in multiple sclerosis. CDR3 length: 15 residues. V lost 6 bases, J lost 0 bases, and 5 bases stayed unmatched. Germline V gene lookup returns CDR1 SGHRS and CDR2 YFSETQ. Measured with immunoSEQ multiplex PCR; TCRdb has only the in-frame clones, and not every one. Of around 69,000 clones in the sample, more than 80% were seen once. The sequence came from a female donor in good health, enrolled as a control in a pregnancy study. The sequences come from peripheral blood, collected in the second trimester of pregnancy. The V gene is TRBV5-1, the J gene TRBJ2-4, with 8 bases aligning to TRBD2. The CDR3 nucleotides read TGCGCCAGCACTCCGGGGGGGGGAGCCAAAAACATTCAGTACTTC. Its protein product is CASTPGGGAKNIQYF. Filled out from reference TRBV5-1 and TRBJ2-4, the complete variable domain reads KAGVTQTPRYLIKTRGQQVTLSCSPISGHRSVSWYQQTPGQGLQFLFEYFSETQRNKGNFPGRFSGRQFSNSRSEMNVSTLELGDSALYLCASTPGGGAKNIQYFGAGTRLSVL.